This passage covers 29 T cell receptor beta chains from one sample sequenced in a study of OX40 agonist ivuxolimab in advanced cancers. Assay used: immunoSEQ multiplex PCR; TCRdb lists only in-frame clones, some missing. The table lists approximately 70,000 clones, about 84% of them singletons. The sequenced sample was CD4+ or CD8+ T cells sorted from blood, obtained in a trial of the OX40 agonist ivuxolimab. The receptors originated from an adult with an advanced solid tumor such as melanoma, head and neck, liver or kidney cancer.

In this sample, this clone turned up once. The chain couples TRBV18 to TRBJ2-7, with no clear D. The V and J ends lost 3 bases and 6 bases respectively, with 12 bases between them. The CDR3 covers 13 residues. CDR1 is KGHSH and CDR2 is LQKENI in the germline V gene. Written as DNA, the CDR3 is TGTGCCAGCTCACCTGCCTCCCCGCCCGAGCAGTACTTC. It codes for CASSPASPPEQYF.

The J gene is TRBJ2-2, the V gene TRBV15; D is perhaps TRBD2 (5 bases). Trimming removed 1 base at V and 8 bases at J, with 8 bases between. CDR3 length equals 13 residues. The germline CDR1 and CDR2 sequences are LNHNV and YYDKDF (reference sequence). The chain's CDR3 is CATSRVLAGELFF. The CDR3 DNA sequence: TGTGCCACCAGCAGAGTCCTAGCTGGGGAGCTGTTTTTT.

In its sample, this clone was seen a few times. The chain carries TRBV18 and TRBJ1-1; tentative D call: TRBD1 (5 bases). V shed 3 bases and J shed 5 bases, with 16 bases lying between them. Germline V gene sequence: CDR1 KGHSH, CDR2 LQKENI. The CDR3 length is 15 residues. The CDR3 sequence is CASSPSREISTEAFF. CDR3 sequence (DNA): TGTGCCAGCTCACCGTCCAGGGAAATTTCAACTGAAGCTTTCTTT.

The V call is TRBV7-2, the J call TRBJ2-3, with 9 positions matching TRBD2. CDR1 is SGHTA, CDR2 FQGNSA, per germline. The V segment lost 5 bases and the J segment 5 bases; nucleotides outside the gene matches: 8. This CDR3 contains 15 residues. The DNA of the CDR3 is TGTGCCAGCAGCGGTAGCGGGAGTTTTATAGATACGCAGTATTTT. Translated, it gives CASSGSGSFIDTQYF.

The V gene is TRBV19, the J gene TRBJ1-1, with 10 positions matching TRBD1. The CDR3 runs 16 residues. CDR1 LNHDA and CDR2 SQIVND come from the germline V gene (reference sequence). V was pared by 4 bases and J by 3 bases, with 8 bases of the junction left unmatched. The CDR3 region is CASSTSSGQGHTEAFF. In DNA form, the CDR3 reads TGTGCCAGTAGTACATCCTCGGGACAGGGGCACACTGAAGCTTTCTTT.

This rearrangement joins TRBV30 to TRBJ1-1; the D is unclear. The V gene's germline CDR1 is GTSNPN and CDR2 SVGIG (reference sequence). V was trimmed by 2 bases and J by 0 bases, leaving 10 bases between them. This CDR3 has 14 amino acids. CDR3 sequence reads: CAWSPGVLNTEAFF. Here the CDR3 DNA reads TGTGCCTGGAGTCCGGGAGTATTGAACACTGAAGCTTTCTTT.

This clone was picked up a small number of times. The CDR3, as DNA: TGTGCCAGCAGCCCTAGAGACAGGGGAGCCTACGAGCAGTACTTC. Residues: CASSPRDRGAYEQYF. The chain links TRBV7-9 to TRBJ2-7, with 8 bases identical to TRBD1. The CDR3 runs to 15 residues. CDR1 is SEHNR, CDR2 FQNEAQ, per germline (reference sequence). The ends lost 5 bases at V and 2 bases at J; junction bases unmatched: 8.

The chain employs TRBV18 and TRBJ2-7; 7 positions match TRBD1. Germline V lookup: CDR1 KGHSH, CDR2 LQKENI. The CDR3 has 17 residues. V was pared by 3 bases and J by 2 bases, with 13 bases of the junction left unmatched. CDR3 sequence (DNA): TGTGCCAGCTCACCGACAGGGTTAATCCCCCTAGCCTACGAGCAGTACTTC. Its protein is CASSPTGLIPLAYEQYF.

This clone was seen only once. The chain is built from TRBV19 and TRBJ1-2; D is uncertain. There are 13 residues in the CDR3. In germline, CDR1 is LNHDA, CDR2 SQIVND (reference sequence). V lost 6 bases and J lost 5, with 13 bases in between. DNA of the CDR3: TGTGCCAGTAGGATGGACCCATCGTATGGCTACACCTTC. It specifies CASRMDPSYGYTF.

V is TRBV7-3 and J is TRBJ2-2, with TRBD2 matching over 11 bases. Germline values: CDR1 SGHTA, CDR2 FQGTGA. This CDR3 has 15 amino acids. Trimming cost V 2 bases and J 10 bases; bases outside gene matches: 6. The CDR3 sequence is CASSLSVAGGPELFF. As DNA, the CDR3 is TGTGCCAGCAGCTTATCGGTAGCGGGAGGGCCGGAGCTGTTTTTT.

The chain couples TRBV29-1 to TRBJ2-7; D is uncertain. The ends were cut back, 3 bases at V and 0 bases at J, with 9 bases in the middle. Germline V lookup: CDR1 SQVTM, CDR2 ANQGSEA. The CDR3 loop spans 13 amino acids. The CDR3 loop is CSVEGIGSYEQYF. The CDR3 nucleotides read TGCAGCGTTGAGGGGATCGGCTCCTACGAGCAGTACTTC.

The genes are TRBV2 and TRBJ2-1; D is possibly TRBD1 or TRBD2 (5 bases each). The CDR3 runs to 15 residues. V shed 5 bases and J shed 4 bases, with 15 bases lying between them. Germline loops: CDR1 SNHLY, CDR2 FYNNEI. The CDR3 loop reads CASSPLGVNYNEQFF. CDR3 bases: TGTGCCAGCAGTCCACTAGGGGTCAATTACAATGAGCAGTTCTTC.

The chain has TRBV6-1 and TRBJ1-5, with D maybe TRBD1 (6 bases). This CDR3 is built from 12 residues. The V gene's germline CDR1 is MNHNS and CDR2 SASEGT. V lost 8 bases and J 5 bases, leaving 10 bases between the germline ends. The DNA of the CDR3 is TGTGCCAGCCATGGACAGTATCAGCCCCAGCATTTT. Protein: CASHGQYQPQHF.

The chain employs TRBV19 and TRBJ1-1; 7 nucleotides match TRBD1. CDR1 and CDR2 (germline): LNHDA, SQIVND (reference sequence). This CDR3 region has 14 residues. The V gene end was trimmed by 5 bases and the J gene end by 4 bases; junction bases not matched to a gene: 7. DNA for the CDR3: TGTGCCAGTAGTCTTATACAGGGGCGCACTGAAGCTTTCTTT. This codes for CASSLIQGRTEAFF.

This chain connects TRBV6-6 to TRBJ2-3; 11 nucleotides agree with TRBD2. V lost 5 bases to trimming and J lost 0 bases; unmatched junction nucleotides: 4. Germline CDR1 and CDR2: MNHNY and SVGAGI (reference sequence). This CDR3 has 16 amino acids. This CDR3 is CASSQLAGESTDTQYF. CDR3 bases: TGTGCCAGCAGTCAACTAGCGGGGGAGAGCACAGATACGCAGTATTTT.

This chain connects TRBV6-5 to TRBJ2-7; possibly TRBD1 for D (7 bases). The CDR3 is 14 residues long. The V gene's germline CDR1 is MNHEY and CDR2 SVGAGI. The germline V and J ends were trimmed by 0 bases and 6 bases, with 12 bases remaining between them. In nucleotides, the CDR3 is TGTGCCAGCAGTTACTCAATTCAGGGGGGCGAGCAGTACTTC. Translation: CASSYSIQGGEQYF.

The chain has TRBV6-6 and TRBJ1-1, with 9 nucleotides matching TRBD1. CDR1 is MNHNY and CDR2 is SVGAGI in the germline V gene (reference sequence). The CDR3 spans 15 residues. V was clipped by 5 bases and J by 3 bases; unmatched bases: 7. CDR3 sequence (DNA): TGTGCCAGCAGTGGCCGGGACAGGGTGTACACTGAAGCTTTCTTT. It encodes CASSGRDRVYTEAFF.

The rearrangement uses TRBV30 and TRBJ1-3; 7 positions match TRBD1. Trimming took 4 bases from V and 0 from J; bases not matched to a gene: 0. From germline, CDR1 is GTSNPN and CDR2 SVGIG (reference sequence). The CDR3 is 13 amino acids. CDR3 nucleotide sequence: TGTGCCTGGAACAGGGGCTCTGGAAACACCATATATTTT. Protein sequence: CAWNRGSGNTIYF.

This rearrangement joins TRBV11-2 to TRBJ2-3, with D possibly being TRBD1 (6 bases). The CDR3 contains 14 residues. Deletions cut 5 bases from V and 4 bases from J, with 13 bases between. CDR1 is SGHAT and CDR2 is FQNNGV in the germline V gene. CDR3 amino acids: CASSPQGYADTQYF. The CDR3 bases are TGTGCCAGCAGCCCCCAGGGGTATGCAGATACGCAGTATTTT.

The chain links TRBV30 to TRBJ1-1, with 7 bases aligning to TRBD1. J gave up 0 bases and V 1 base, and 5 bases lay outside the gene matches. CDR3 length: 15 amino acids. Germline V gene sequence: CDR1 GTSNPN, CDR2 SVGIG (reference sequence). CDR3 sequence reads: CAWSARQGLNTEAFF. The CDR3 nucleotides read TGTGCCTGGAGTGCCCGACAGGGCCTGAACACTGAAGCTTTCTTT.

The V gene is TRBV14, the J gene TRBJ2-3; D is perhaps TRBD2 (6 bases). Per germline, CDR1 SGHDN and CDR2 FVKESK. V was cut by 6 bases and J by 1 base, with 8 bases left in between. The CDR3 has 13 residues. The CDR3 bases are TGTGCCAGCAGGGGCGGGGGCACAGATACGCAGTATTTT. This translates into CASRGGGTDTQYF.

The chain is built from TRBV7-6 and TRBJ2-1; weak D call: TRBD2 (7 bases). Per the germline V gene, CDR1 is SGHVS and CDR2 is FNYEAQ. V lost 2 bases and J 0 bases, leaving 11 bases between the germline ends. The CDR3 totals 16 residues. This CDR3 is CASSLRGASSYNEQFF. The CDR3 nucleotides are TGTGCCAGCAGCTTACGGGGGGCGAGCTCCTACAATGAGCAGTTCTTC. Full variable domain (missing parts from reference TRBV7-6 and TRBJ2-1): GAGVSQSPRYKVTKRGQDVALRCDPISGHVSLYWYRQALGQGPEFLTYFNYEAQQDKSGLPNDRFSAERPEGSISTLTIQRTEQRDSAMYRCASSLRGASSYNEQFFGPGTRLTVL.

The chain recombines TRBV6-6 with TRBJ1-4; 8 bases are a match to TRBD1. The ends lost 5 bases at V and 0 bases at J; junction bases unmatched: 5. The germline V gene has CDR1 MNHNY and CDR2 SVGAGI (reference sequence). The CDR3 loop spans 16 amino acids. CDR3 residues: CASSRDRRATNEKLFF. The CDR3 DNA reads as TGTGCCAGCAGTAGGGACAGGAGAGCAACTAATGAAAAACTGTTTTTT.

The count of this clone is one. The J gene is TRBJ1-2, the V gene TRBV7-9, with 7 bases fitting TRBD1. The CDR3 is 16 amino acids. Germline-derived CDR1 and CDR2 are SEHNR and FQNEAQ (reference sequence). Unmatched junction bases numbered 14, after V lost 5 bases and J lost 5 bases. The CDR3 DNA is TGTGCCAGCAGCCCCGACGGGAGGGGGCCATTTTATGGCTACACCTTC. Its protein product is CASSPDGRGPFYGYTF.

The J gene is TRBJ2-7, the V gene TRBV11-3; 7 bases fit TRBD2. The CDR3 is 14 residues long. The germline CDR1 and CDR2 sequences are SGHNT and YENEEA. V shed 5 bases, J shed 2 bases, and the junction held 6 bases outside the gene matches. CDR3 amino acids: CASSPGLGAYEQYF. In DNA form, the CDR3 reads TGTGCCAGCAGCCCCGGACTAGGCGCCTACGAGCAGTACTTC.

The chain links TRBV30 to TRBJ2-1; 8 bases fit TRBD2. The CDR3 is 15 residues long. V lost 1 base, J lost 5 bases, and 7 bases stayed unmatched. Germline V gene lookup returns CDR1 GTSNPN and CDR2 SVGIG (reference sequence). The DNA of the CDR3 is TGTGCCTGGAGTGGAAAAGGACTAGCCAACAATGAGCAGTTCTTC. Protein: CAWSGKGLANNEQFF.

This rearrangement joins TRBV15 to TRBJ1-2; D is ambiguous. V lost 0 bases and J lost 2, with 13 bases in between. CDR3 length equals 16 residues. Per germline, CDR1 LNHNV and CDR2 YYDKDF (reference sequence). This chain's CDR3 is CATSRDRLAENYGYTF. The CDR3 nucleotides are TGTGCCACCAGCAGAGATCGACTTGCCGAGAACTATGGCTACACCTTC.

The genes are TRBV6-6 and TRBJ2-7, with unresolved D. Germline CDR1 reads MNHNY; CDR2 reads SVGAGI (reference sequence). The CDR3 has 11 residues. Trimming took 5 bases from V and 2 from J, leaving 4 bases between them. CDR3 residues: CASSTTYEQYF. The CDR3 nucleotides are TGTGCCAGCAGTACCACCTACGAGCAGTACTTC.

V and J are TRBV5-1 and TRBJ2-3; 10 bases are shared with TRBD2. The germline gives CDR1 SGHRS, CDR2 YFSETQ. This CDR3 comprises 16 residues. V shed 7 bases and J 5 bases; nucleotides not matched to a gene: 13. The CDR3 coding sequence is TGCGCCAGCTTACCCGAAAGCGGGAGGGCGGGAGATACGCAGTATTTT. It yields the protein CASLPESGRAGDTQYF. Together with reference TRBV5-1 and TRBJ2-3, the CDR3 gives the full variable domain: KAGVTQTPRYLIKTRGQQVTLSCSPISGHRSVSWYQQTPGQGLQFLFEYFSETQRNKGNFPGRFSGRQFSNSRSEMNVSTLELGDSALYLCASLPESGRAGDTQYFGPGTRLTVL.